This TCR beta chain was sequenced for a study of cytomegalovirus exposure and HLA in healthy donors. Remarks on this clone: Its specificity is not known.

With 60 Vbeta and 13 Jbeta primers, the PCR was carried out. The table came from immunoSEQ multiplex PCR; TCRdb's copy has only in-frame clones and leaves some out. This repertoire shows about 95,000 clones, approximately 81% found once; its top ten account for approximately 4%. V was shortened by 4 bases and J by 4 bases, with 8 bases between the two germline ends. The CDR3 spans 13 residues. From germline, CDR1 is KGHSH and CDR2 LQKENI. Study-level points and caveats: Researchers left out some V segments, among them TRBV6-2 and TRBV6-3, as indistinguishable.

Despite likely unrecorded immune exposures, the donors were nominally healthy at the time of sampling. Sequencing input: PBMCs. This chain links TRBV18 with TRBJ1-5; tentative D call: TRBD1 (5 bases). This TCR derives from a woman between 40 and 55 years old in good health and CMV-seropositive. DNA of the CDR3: TGTGCCAGCTCACATGGGGCGAATCAGCCCCAGCATTTT. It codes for CASSHGANQPQHF. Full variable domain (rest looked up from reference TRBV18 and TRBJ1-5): NAGVMQNPRHLVRRRGQEARLRCSPMKGHSHVYWYRQLPEEGLKFMVYLQKENIIDESGMPKERFSAEFPKEGPSILRIQQVVRGDSAAYFCASSHGANQPQHFGDGTRLSIL.